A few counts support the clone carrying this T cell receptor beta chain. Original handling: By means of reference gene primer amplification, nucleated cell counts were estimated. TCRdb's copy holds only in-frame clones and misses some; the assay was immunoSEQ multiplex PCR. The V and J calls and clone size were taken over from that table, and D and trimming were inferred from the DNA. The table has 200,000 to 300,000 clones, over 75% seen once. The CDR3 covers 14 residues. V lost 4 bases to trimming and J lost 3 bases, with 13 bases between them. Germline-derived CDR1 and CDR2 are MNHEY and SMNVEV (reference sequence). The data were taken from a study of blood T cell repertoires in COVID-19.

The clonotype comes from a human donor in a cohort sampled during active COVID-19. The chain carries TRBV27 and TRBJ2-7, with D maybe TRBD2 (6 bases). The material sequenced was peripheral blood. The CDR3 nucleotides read TGTGCCAGCAGTTCAACGGGAGTACTCTACGAGCAGTACTTC. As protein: CASSSTGVLYEQYF.